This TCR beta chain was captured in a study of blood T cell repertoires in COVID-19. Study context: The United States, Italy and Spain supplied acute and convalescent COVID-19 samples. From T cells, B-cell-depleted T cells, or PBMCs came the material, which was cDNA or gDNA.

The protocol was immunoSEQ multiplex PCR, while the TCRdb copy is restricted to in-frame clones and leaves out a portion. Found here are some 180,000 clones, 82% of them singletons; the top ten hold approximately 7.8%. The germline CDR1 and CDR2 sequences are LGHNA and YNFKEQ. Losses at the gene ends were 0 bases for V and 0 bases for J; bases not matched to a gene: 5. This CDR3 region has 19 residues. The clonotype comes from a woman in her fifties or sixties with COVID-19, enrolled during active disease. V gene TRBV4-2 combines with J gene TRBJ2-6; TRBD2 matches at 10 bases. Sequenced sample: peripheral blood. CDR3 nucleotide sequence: TGTGCCAGCAGCCAAGAATTAGCGGGGGGACCCTCTGGGGCCAACGTCCTGACTTTC. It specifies CASSQELAGGPSGANVLTF.